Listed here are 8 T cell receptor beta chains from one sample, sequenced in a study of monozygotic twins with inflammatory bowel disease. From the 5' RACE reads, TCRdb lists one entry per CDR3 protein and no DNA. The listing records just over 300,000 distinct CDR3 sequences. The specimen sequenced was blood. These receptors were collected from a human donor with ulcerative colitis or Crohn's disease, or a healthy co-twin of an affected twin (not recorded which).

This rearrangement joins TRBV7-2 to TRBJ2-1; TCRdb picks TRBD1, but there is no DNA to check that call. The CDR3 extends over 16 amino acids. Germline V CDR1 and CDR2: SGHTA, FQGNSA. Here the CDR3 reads CASSRPRTGEWNEQFF.

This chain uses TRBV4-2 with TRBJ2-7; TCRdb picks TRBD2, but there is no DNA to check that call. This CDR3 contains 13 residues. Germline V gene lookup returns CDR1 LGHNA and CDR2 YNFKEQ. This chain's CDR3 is CASSQGTSGEQYF.

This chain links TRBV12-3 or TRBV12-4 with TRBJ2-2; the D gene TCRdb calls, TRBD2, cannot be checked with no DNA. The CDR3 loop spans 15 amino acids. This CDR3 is CASSGTSGSPGELFF.

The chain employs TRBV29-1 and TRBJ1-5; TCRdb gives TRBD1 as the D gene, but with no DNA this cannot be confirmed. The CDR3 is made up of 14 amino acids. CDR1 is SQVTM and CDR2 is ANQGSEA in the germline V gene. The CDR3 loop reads CSVVQGYSNQPQHF.

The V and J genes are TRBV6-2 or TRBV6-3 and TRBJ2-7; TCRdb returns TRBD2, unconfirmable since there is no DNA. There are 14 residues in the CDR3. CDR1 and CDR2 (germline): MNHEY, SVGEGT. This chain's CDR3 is CASSYGTLSYEQYF.

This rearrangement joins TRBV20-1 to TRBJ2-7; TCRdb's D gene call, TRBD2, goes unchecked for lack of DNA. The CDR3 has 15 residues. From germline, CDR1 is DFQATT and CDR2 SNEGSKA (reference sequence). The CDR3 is CSARDLARTGYEQYF.

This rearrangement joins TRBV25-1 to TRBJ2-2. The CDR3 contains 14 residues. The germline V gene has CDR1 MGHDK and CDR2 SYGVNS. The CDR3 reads CASSGVRYTGELFF.

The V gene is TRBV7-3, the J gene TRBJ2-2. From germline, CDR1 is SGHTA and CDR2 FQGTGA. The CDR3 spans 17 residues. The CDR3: CASSLLAMGGNTGELFF.